Listed here are 22 T cell receptor beta chains from one sample, sequenced in a study of blood T cell repertoires in COVID-19. The method was immunoSEQ multiplex PCR; TCRdb's version includes in-frame clones alone and lacks a portion of them. The table lists roughly 100,000 clones, more than 70% of them singletons. The sample consisted of peripheral blood. The receptors derive from a woman of 80 years or more in a cohort sampled during active COVID-19.

The chain recombines TRBV6-5 with TRBJ2-2, with TRBD2 identical over 9 bases. Trimming took 10 bases from V and 2 from J; bases not matched to a gene: 5. The CDR3 has 14 residues. Germline loops: CDR1 MNHEY, CDR2 SVGAGI. The CDR3 sequence is CAIQRGANTGELFF. The DNA of the CDR3 is TGTGCCATCCAGCGGGGGGCAAACACCGGGGAGCTGTTTTTT.

This chain connects TRBV9 to TRBJ2-2; 9 positions agree with TRBD2. V was pared by 7 bases and J by 4 bases, with 5 bases of the junction left unmatched. Germline V gene sequence: CDR1 SGDLS, CDR2 YYNGEE. This CDR3 comprises 14 residues. CDR3 sequence (DNA): TGTGCCAGCTCCGGACTAGCGCCCACCGGGGAGCTGTTTTTT. Protein: CASSGLAPTGELFF. Using reference TRBV9 and TRBJ2-2 for the parts outside the CDR3, the full variable domain is DSGVTQTPKHLITATGQRVTLRCSPRSGDLSVYWYQQSLDQGLQFLIQYYNGEERAKGNILERFSAQQFPDLHSELNLSSLELGDSALYFCASSGLAPTGELFFGEGSRLTVL.

In this sample, this clone turned up a few times. The chain recombines TRBV28 with TRBJ1-3, with a possible D match to TRBD1 (6 bases). V was trimmed by 2 bases and J by 3 bases, leaving 8 bases between them. Germline lookup yields CDR1 MDHEN and CDR2 SYDVKM. The CDR3 consists of 14 residues. CDR3 residues: CASSLVQGGNTIYF. Written as DNA, the CDR3 is TGTGCCAGCAGTTTAGTACAGGGTGGAAACACCATATATTTT.

J is TRBJ2-2 and V is TRBV15; tentative D call: TRBD2 (6 bases). The CDR3 is 14 amino acids. In germline, CDR1 is LNHNV, CDR2 YYDKDF (reference sequence). Trimming pared 6 bases from V and 1 base from J, leaving 9 bases between. CDR3 DNA: TGTGCCACCAGATGGGGGGAGAACACCGGGGAGCTGTTTTTT. It translates to CATRWGENTGELFF.

The rearrangement uses TRBV30 and TRBJ1-1, with 10 positions matching TRBD1. J lost 1 base, V lost 7 bases, and 6 bases had no gene match. The V gene's germline CDR1 is GTSNPN and CDR2 SVGIG (reference sequence). This CDR3 is built from 14 residues. As DNA, the CDR3 is TGTGCCTATCATAGGACAGGGGGGAACACTGAAGCTTTCTTT. Its translation is CAYHRTGGNTEAFF. Combining the CDR3 with reference TRBV30 and TRBJ1-1 gives the whole variable domain SQTIHQWPATLVQPVGSPLSLECTVEGTSNPNLYWYRQAAGRGLQLLFYSVGIGQISSEVPQNLSASRPQDRQFILSSKKLLLSDSGFYLCAYHRTGGNTEAFFGQGTRLTVV.

The chain carries TRBV3-1 (or the pseudogene TRBV3-2) and TRBJ2-1; 7 bases align to TRBD2. Trimming removed 1 base from V and 5 bases from J; junction bases left unmatched: 14. Per germline, CDR1 LGHDT and CDR2 YNNKEL (reference sequence). The CDR3 is made up of 18 amino acids. CDR3 sequence: CASSQAGILAAEHNEQFF. CDR3 sequence (DNA): TGTGCCAGCAGCCAAGCAGGGATCCTAGCGGCGGAACACAATGAGCAGTTCTTC.

The chain combines TRBV4-2 with TRBJ2-7; no clear D. Germline CDR1 reads LGHNA; CDR2 reads YNFKEQ. The CDR3 consists of 15 residues. The V end was cut by 0 bases, the J end by 3 bases, with 12 bases between. This CDR3 is CASSQEPSVYYEQYF. CDR3 in DNA: TGTGCCAGCAGCCAAGAGCCCAGCGTATACTACGAGCAGTACTTC.

The gene calls are TRBV6-1 and TRBJ1-5; D not certain. CDR1 is MNHNS, CDR2 SASEGT, per germline. The CDR3 is 18 residues long. V was shortened by 2 bases and J by 3 bases, with 20 bases between the two germline ends. This chain's CDR3 is CASSEFGRRVRLNQPQHF. In nucleotides, the CDR3 is TGTGCCAGCAGTGAATTTGGGCGGAGGGTAAGGCTCAATCAGCCCCAGCATTTT.

The chain joins TRBV30 to TRBJ1-1, with 7 bases aligning to TRBD1. The junction had 18 bases not matched to a gene; V was cut back by 1 base and J by 4 bases. Germline CDR1 is GTSNPN and CDR2 is SVGIG (reference sequence). The CDR3 consists of 18 residues. The CDR3 DNA is TGTGCCTGGAGTGATTTTGGGAGAAGCCTGACAGGGCGCACTGAAGCTTTCTTT. This codes for CAWSDFGRSLTGRTEAFF.

This clone was picked up one time. CDR3 region: CASSYPRGVGAGELFF. Written as DNA, the CDR3 is TGTGCCAGCAGCTACCCCAGGGGGGTTGGGGCCGGGGAGCTGTTTTTT. The V and J genes are TRBV5-4 and TRBJ2-2; the D gene is possibly TRBD1 (7 bases). V was shortened by 3 bases and J by 6 bases, with 18 bases between the two germline ends. The CDR3 sequence is 16 residues long. CDR1 and CDR2 (germline): SGHNT, YYREEE (reference sequence).

This clone was seen just once. The rearrangement links TRBV19 to TRBJ1-4; 7 bases agree with TRBD1. V lost 7 bases and J lost 7; bases outside the gene matches: 9. The CDR3 covers 14 residues. Per germline, CDR1 LNHDA and CDR2 SQIVND (reference sequence). The CDR3 coding sequence is TGTGCCAGTATCGCGACAGGGTCTGGTGAAAAACTGTTTTTT. Its translation: CASIATGSGEKLFF.

The chain uses TRBV3-1 (or the pseudogene TRBV3-2) and TRBJ2-7, with TRBD2 as a possible D gene (6 bases). The CDR3 runs 15 residues. V dropped 3 bases and J dropped 5 bases, with 17 bases sitting between them. Germline loops: CDR1 LGHDT, CDR2 YNNKEL (reference sequence). CDR3 in amino acids: CASSQSPGTVNEQYF. The CDR3 nucleotides read TGTGCCAGCAGCCAGTCCCCAGGGACTGTCAACGAGCAGTACTTC.

The rearrangement uses TRBV5-1 and TRBJ2-1; TRBD1 aligns across 9 bases. The CDR3 consists of 17 residues. With 4 bases clipped from V and 5 bases from J, the junction kept 13 bases outside the gene matches. Germline V CDR1 and CDR2: SGHRS, YFSETQ. CDR3 bases: TGCGCCAGCAGCCAGGTACCTGGGACAGGGTGGGACAATGAGCAGTTCTTC. Protein sequence: CASSQVPGTGWDNEQFF.

In its sample, this clone was seen a few times. The rearrangement links TRBV19 to TRBJ1-1; D might be TRBD1 (5 bases). The CDR3 is 18 residues long. V was pared by 5 bases and J by 1 base, with 23 bases between. Germline V gives CDR1 LNHDA, CDR2 SQIVND (reference sequence). The CDR3 bases are TGTGCCAGTAGTCCCCCACCCTGGACACCATCCCCGAACACTGAAGCTTTCTTT. It specifies CASSPPPWTPSPNTEAFF. Full variable domain (remainder filled in from reference TRBV19 and TRBJ1-1): DGGITQSPKYLFRKEGQNVTLSCEQNLNHDAMYWYRQDPGQGLRLIYYSQIVNDFQKGDIAEGYSVSREKKESFPLTVTSAQKNPTAFYLCASSPPPWTPSPNTEAFFGQGTRLTVV.

In this sample, this clone turned up once. The J gene is TRBJ2-3, the V gene TRBV18, with D possibly being TRBD2 (6 bases). V was clipped by 0 bases and J by 3 bases, with 13 bases between them. Per germline, CDR1 KGHSH and CDR2 LQKENI. The CDR3 has 16 residues. CDR3 DNA: TGTGCCAGCTCACCACCGGAGGGAGCAAAAACAGATACGCAGTATTTT. Protein: CASSPPEGAKTDTQYF.

This chain links TRBV23-1 with TRBJ1-1; 11 bases line up with TRBD1. TRBV23-1 is flagged as an ORF with uncertain function. Unmatched junction bases numbered 15, after V lost 6 bases and J lost 0 bases. This CDR3 has 19 amino acids. CDR3 sequence: CASSPPLGTGGNLNTEAFF. The CDR3 DNA reads as TGCGCCAGCAGCCCGCCCTTGGGGACAGGGGGGAACCTGAACACTGAAGCTTTCTTT.

V and J are TRBV6-5 and TRBJ2-1, with 8 bases matching TRBD2. From germline, CDR1 is MNHEY and CDR2 SVGAGI. This CDR3 is 16 amino acids long. J gave up 1 base and V 2 bases, and 4 bases lay outside the gene matches. Here the CDR3 DNA reads TGTGCCAGCAGTTACACTAGCGGTCCATCCTACAATGAGCAGTTCTTC. Translated: CASSYTSGPSYNEQFF.

The chain recombines TRBV5-4 with TRBJ2-3; no firm D call. The CDR3 runs to 12 residues. Trimming removed 5 bases from V and 0 bases from J, with 4 bases in between. Germline V gives CDR1 SGHNT, CDR2 YYREEE (reference sequence). CDR3 in amino acids: CASRASTDTQYF. DNA for the CDR3: TGTGCCAGCAGGGCTAGCACAGATACGCAGTATTTT.

The rearrangement uses TRBV7-9 and TRBJ1-1; tentative D call: TRBD1 (6 bases). Germline V gives CDR1 SEHNR, CDR2 FQNEAQ (reference sequence). V lost 2 bases and J lost 0, with 10 bases in between. The CDR3 is made up of 15 amino acids. Here the CDR3 reads CASSLQTGLNTEAFF. CDR3 nucleotide sequence: TGTGCCAGCAGCTTACAGACAGGCCTGAACACTGAAGCTTTCTTT.

This chain links TRBV2 with TRBJ1-6; D gene unclear. The length of the CDR3 is 11 residues. V was shortened by 10 bases and J by 7 bases, with 8 bases between the two germline ends. CDR1 is SNHLY and CDR2 is FYNNEI in the germline V gene. The CDR3 region is CATSSNSPLHF. The CDR3 nucleotides read TGTGCCACCTCTTCCAATTCACCCCTCCACTTT.

The chain combines TRBV5-8 with TRBJ2-3; D might be TRBD2 (6 bases). The CDR3 runs 15 residues. Germline CDR1 SGHTS, CDR2 YDEGEE. Between the trimmed V and J ends, which lost 5 bases and 2 bases, there was a span of 15 bases. CDR3 region: CASSPPGLLTDTQYF. DNA of the CDR3: TGTGCCAGCAGTCCTCCGGGACTTCTCACAGATACGCAGTATTTT.

The rearrangement links TRBV6-6 to TRBJ1-3; no clear D gene. Germline assignment: CDR1 MNHNY and CDR2 SVGAGI (reference sequence). V lost 6 bases and J 1 base, leaving 4 bases between the germline ends. This CDR3 is 12 amino acids long. CDR3 protein: CASSGSGNTIYF. CDR3 DNA sequence: TGTGCCAGCAGCGGTTCTGGAAACACCATATATTTT.